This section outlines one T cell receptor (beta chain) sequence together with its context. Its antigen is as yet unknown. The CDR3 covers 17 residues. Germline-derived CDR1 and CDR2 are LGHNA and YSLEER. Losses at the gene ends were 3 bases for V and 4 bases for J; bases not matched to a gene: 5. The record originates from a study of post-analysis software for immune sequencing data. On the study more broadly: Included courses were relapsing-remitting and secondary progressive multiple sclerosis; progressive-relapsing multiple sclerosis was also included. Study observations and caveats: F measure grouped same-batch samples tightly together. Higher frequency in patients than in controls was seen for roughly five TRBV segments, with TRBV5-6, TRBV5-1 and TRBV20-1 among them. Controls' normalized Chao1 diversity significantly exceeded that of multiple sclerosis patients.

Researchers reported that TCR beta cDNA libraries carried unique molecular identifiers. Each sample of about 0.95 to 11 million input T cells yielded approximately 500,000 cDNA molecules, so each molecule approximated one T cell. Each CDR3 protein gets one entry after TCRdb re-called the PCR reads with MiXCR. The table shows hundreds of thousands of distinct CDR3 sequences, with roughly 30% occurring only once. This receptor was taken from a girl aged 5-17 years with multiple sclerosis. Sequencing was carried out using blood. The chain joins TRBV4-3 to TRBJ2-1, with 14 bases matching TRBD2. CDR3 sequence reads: CASSHLRTSGRYNEQFF. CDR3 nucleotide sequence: TGCGCCAGCAGCCACCTTAGGACTAGCGGGAGGTACAATGAGCAGTTCTTC.